Reported below is one TCR beta chain. The antigen remains unidentified. Gene names and germline refer to mouse. The read terminates 4 residues ahead of where the CDR3 ends, so the germline J gene completes it. The CDR3 extends over 15 amino acids. V lost 0 bases, J lost 3 bases, and 0 bases stayed unmatched. Germline V gene data show CDR1 as NSHNY and CDR2 as SYGAGN. The source of the sample is a study of CD8+ T cells in alopecia areata. Study as a whole: Skin from roughly 6-12-month-old C3H/HeJ graft donors with spontaneous alopecia went to approximately 7-11-week-old female C3H/HeJ mice. Study observations and caveats: Whereas mice showed it more clearly, TCR sharing across patients was murkier, possibly because of HLA. Scalp specimens additionally yield sequences from normal skin's resident alphabeta T cells. Affected lesional scalp, above all in alopecia totalis/universalis, was more clonal than normal scalp.

A panel of CD4, CD8alpha, NKG2D, NKG2ACE and other markers served to sort pooled cutaneous lymph node cells. Once RNA had been extracted, it was reverse transcribed into cDNA to act as the sequencing template. The repertoire was sequenced with immunoSEQ multiplex PCR; TCRdb's copy has only in-frame clones and lacks some. The sample is made up of over 250,000 clones, none counted only once. The chain is built from TRBV13-1 and TRBJ2-2; 9 nucleotides agree with TRBD1. The specimen sequenced was CD4+ T cells sorted from a lymph node. The clonotype comes from a C3H/HeJ mouse with alopecia areata. The strain's MHC haplotype is H2-k. The sequenced part of the CDR3 DNA is TGTGCCAGCAGTGATGGGACAGGGGACACCGGG. Amino acid sequence: CASSDGTGDTG. The CDR3 in its entirety is CASSDGTGDTGQLYF.